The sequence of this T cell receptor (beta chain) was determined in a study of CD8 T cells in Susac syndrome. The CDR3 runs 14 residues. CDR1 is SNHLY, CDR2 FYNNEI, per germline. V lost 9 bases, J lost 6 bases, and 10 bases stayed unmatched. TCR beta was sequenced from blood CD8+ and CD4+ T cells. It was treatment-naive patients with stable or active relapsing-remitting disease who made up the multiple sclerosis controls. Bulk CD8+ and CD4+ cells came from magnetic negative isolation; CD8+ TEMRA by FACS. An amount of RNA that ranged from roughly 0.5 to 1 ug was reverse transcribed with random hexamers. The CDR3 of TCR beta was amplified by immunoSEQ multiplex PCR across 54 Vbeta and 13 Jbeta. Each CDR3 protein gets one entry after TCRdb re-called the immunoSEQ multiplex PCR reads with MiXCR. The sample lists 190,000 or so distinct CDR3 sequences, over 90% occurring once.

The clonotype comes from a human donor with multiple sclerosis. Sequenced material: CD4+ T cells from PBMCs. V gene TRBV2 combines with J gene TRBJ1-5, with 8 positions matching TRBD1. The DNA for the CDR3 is TGTGCCAGTAACAGACAGGGGAGGGGTCAGCCCCAGCATTTT. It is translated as CASNRQGRGQPQHF.